The rows below give T cell receptor beta chains drawn from one sample of a study of OX40 agonist ivuxolimab in advanced cancers. Only in-frame clones appear in the TCRdb table, and some are missing; sequencing was by immunoSEQ multiplex PCR. This sample has approximately 99,000 clones, with roughly 95% found just once. The sequences come from CD4+ or CD8+ T cells sorted from blood, collected in a trial of the OX40 agonist ivuxolimab. These receptor sequences come from an adult with an advanced solid tumor such as melanoma, head and neck, liver or kidney cancer. CDR3s include the opening cysteine and the closing phenylalanine or tryptophan. Each record gives: D gene, V gene, clone size, J gene, CDR3 DNA, CDR3 protein. D genes are given only for firm matches. Rows give clone size only sometimes, using once, few, many, or a class for an expanded clone.

D gene: NA
V gene: TRBV10-2
clone size: NA
J gene: TRBJ1-2
CDR3 DNA: TGCGCCAGCAGTGAGGAGGCAGTCCAGGGTTCCTATGGCTACACCTTC
CDR3 protein: CASSEEAVQGSYGYTF

D gene: TRBD1
V gene: TRBV7-3
clone size: NA
J gene: TRBJ2-5
CDR3 DNA: TGTGCCAGCAGCCAAGGGACAGGGGAAGAGACCCAGTACTTC
CDR3 protein: CASSQGTGEETQYF

D gene: NA
V gene: TRBV5-1
clone size: NA
J gene: TRBJ2-7
CDR3 DNA: TGCGCCAGCAGCTTGGACAGACCCTACGAGCAGTACTTC
CDR3 protein: CASSLDRPYEQYF

D gene: NA
V gene: TRBV19
clone size: NA
J gene: TRBJ1-5
CDR3 DNA: TGTGCCAGTAGTATATTCTTAGATCAGCCCCAGCATTTT
CDR3 protein: CASSIFLDQPQHF

D gene: NA
V gene: TRBV5-6
clone size: NA
J gene: TRBJ2-1
CDR3 DNA: TGTGCCAGCAGCTCATCGCTAGCGTACAATGAGCAGTTCTTC
CDR3 protein: CASSSSLAYNEQFF

D gene: NA
V gene: TRBV4-1
clone size: NA
J gene: TRBJ1-5
CDR3 DNA: TGCGCCAGCAGCCCCTGGGATACCTTTAGCAATCAGCCCCAGCATTTT
CDR3 protein: CASSPWDTFSNQPQHF

D gene: NA
V gene: TRBV27
clone size: once
J gene: TRBJ2-7
CDR3 DNA: TGTGCCAGCAGTAGTGGATTCTACGAGCAGTACTTC
CDR3 protein: CASSSGFYEQYF

D gene: NA
V gene: TRBV6-6
clone size: NA
J gene: TRBJ1-4
CDR3 DNA: TGTGCCAGCAACCCCGGGTGGAATGAAAAACTGTTTTTT
CDR3 protein: CASNPGWNEKLFF

D gene: TRBD2
V gene: TRBV9
clone size: NA
J gene: TRBJ2-1
CDR3 DNA: TGTGCCAGCAGCGCTAGACTAGCGGAGTACAATGAGCAGTTCTTC
CDR3 protein: CASSARLAEYNEQFF

D gene: TRBD2
V gene: TRBV11-2
clone size: NA
J gene: TRBJ2-1
CDR3 DNA: TGTGCCAGCAGCGCCGGACTAGCGGGAGCGGGGGAGCAGTTCTTC
CDR3 protein: CASSAGLAGAGEQFF

D gene: NA
V gene: TRBV2
clone size: once
J gene: TRBJ2-3
CDR3 DNA: TGTGCCAGCACCCAGGGATTGAGAACAGATACGCAGTATTTT
CDR3 protein: CASTQGLRTDTQYF

D gene: NA
V gene: TRBV6-6
clone size: few
J gene: TRBJ1-2
CDR3 DNA: TGTGCCAGCAGGGGGTACACCTTC
CDR3 protein: CASRGYTF

D gene: NA
V gene: TRBV28
clone size: NA
J gene: TRBJ1-5
CDR3 DNA: TGTGCCAGCAGCTCTACAGACTCTAGCAATCAGCCCCAGCATTTT
CDR3 protein: CASSSTDSSNQPQHF